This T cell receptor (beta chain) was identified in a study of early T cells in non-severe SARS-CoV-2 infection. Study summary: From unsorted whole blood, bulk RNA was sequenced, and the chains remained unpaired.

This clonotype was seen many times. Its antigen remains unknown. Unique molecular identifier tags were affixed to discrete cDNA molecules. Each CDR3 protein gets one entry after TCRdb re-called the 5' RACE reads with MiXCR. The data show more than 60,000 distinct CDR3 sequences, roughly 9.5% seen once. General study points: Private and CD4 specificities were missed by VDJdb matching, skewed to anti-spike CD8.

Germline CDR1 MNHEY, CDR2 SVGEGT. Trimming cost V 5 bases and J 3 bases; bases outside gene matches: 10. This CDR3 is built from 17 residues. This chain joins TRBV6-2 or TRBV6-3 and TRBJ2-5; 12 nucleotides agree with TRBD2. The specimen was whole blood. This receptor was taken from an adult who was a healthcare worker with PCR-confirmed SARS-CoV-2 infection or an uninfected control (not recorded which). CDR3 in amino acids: CASSTLGLAGIKETQYF. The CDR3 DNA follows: TGTGCCAGCAGTACCCTTGGACTAGCGGGAATCAAAGAGACCCAGTACTTC.